This entry lists 29 T cell receptor beta chains sequenced from one sample in a study of graft-versus-host responses after intestinal transplantation. Produced via immunoSEQ multiplex PCR; TCRdb's table is partial and in-frame only. The sample consists of about 120,000 clones, approximately 95% of them appearing once. No antigen has been assigned to these receptors. Sequencing was performed on unstimulated CD8+ T cells sorted from spleen or lymph node cells, taken before intestinal transplant. Receptors were obtained from a human donor who received an intestinal transplant.

V is TRBV7-9 and J is TRBJ1-1, with D perhaps matching TRBD1 (5 bases). Germline CDR1 reads SEHNR; CDR2 reads FQNEAQ (reference sequence). The V gene lost 0 bases and the J gene lost 1 base, with 12 bases spanning the gap. This CDR3 is 16 amino acids long. DNA for the CDR3: TGTGCCAGCAGCTTAGCGCCAGGGTTACCGAACACTGAAGCTTTCTTT. Residues: CASSLAPGLPNTEAFF.

V gene TRBV6-6 combines with J gene TRBJ2-1, with 12 bases identical to TRBD2. The CDR3 is 16 amino acids. Per germline, CDR1 MNHNY and CDR2 SVGAGI (reference sequence). The J segment lost 10 bases and the V segment lost 4 bases, leaving 11 bases of the junction unmatched. This CDR3 reads CASSSFATLAGGEQFF. The CDR3 coding sequence is TGTGCCAGCAGTTCATTTGCCACCCTAGCGGGGGGGGAGCAGTTCTTC.

J is TRBJ2-7 and V is TRBV25-1, with unresolved D. Looked up from germline, CDR1 is MGHDK and CDR2 is SYGVNS. The CDR3 runs 12 residues. Deletions cut 5 bases from V and 1 base from J, with 6 bases between. CDR3 sequence: CASSYSSYEQYF. In nucleotides, the CDR3 is TGTGCCAGCAGTTACAGTTCCTACGAGCAGTACTTC.

The chain couples TRBV6-5 to TRBJ2-7, with TRBD2 matching 9 bases. This CDR3 is built from 13 residues. J was trimmed by 6 bases and V by 5 bases; bases with no gene match: 5. Germline V gives CDR1 MNHEY, CDR2 SVGAGI. Written as DNA, the CDR3 is TGTGCCAGCAGTGAAAGTAGCGGGAGCGAGCAGTACTTC. It codes for CASSESSGSEQYF.

The chain employs TRBV7-9 and TRBJ2-7, with 8 bases lining up with TRBD1. The germline V gene has CDR1 SEHNR and CDR2 FQNEAQ (reference sequence). This CDR3 spans 17 amino acids. J was trimmed by 1 base and V by 5 bases; bases with no gene match: 13. This CDR3 is CASSLAQPGTGSYEQYF. As DNA, the CDR3 is TGTGCCAGCAGCCTTGCCCAGCCCGGGACAGGATCCTACGAGCAGTACTTC.

The J gene is TRBJ2-7, the V gene TRBV5-4; 8 bases match TRBD1. In germline, CDR1 is SGHNT, CDR2 YYREEE (reference sequence). V lost 2 bases to trimming and J lost 0 bases; unmatched junction nucleotides: 4. CDR3 length equals 15 residues. CDR3 DNA sequence: TGTGCCAGCAGCTTCGGGACAGGTAGCTCCTACGAGCAGTACTTC. It encodes CASSFGTGSSYEQYF. Combining the CDR3 with reference TRBV5-4 and TRBJ2-7 gives the whole variable domain ETGVTQSPTHLIKTRGQQVTLRCSSQSGHNTVSWYQQALGQGPQFIFQYYREEENGRGNFPPRFSGLQFPNYSSELNVNALELDDSALYLCASSFGTGSSYEQYFGPGTRLTVT.

V and J are TRBV4-1 and TRBJ2-7; a possible D gene is TRBD1 (5 bases). CDR1 is MGHRA and CDR2 is YSYEKL in the germline V gene. The CDR3 runs 14 residues. V dropped 0 bases and J dropped 5 bases, with 11 bases sitting between them. The CDR3 region has the DNA TGCGCCAGCAGCCAAGATCAGGGTACAAACGAGCAGTACTTC. Protein sequence: CASSQDQGTNEQYF.

The V call is TRBV9, the J call TRBJ2-5; TRBD2 matches 9 bases. This CDR3 region has 15 residues. CDR1 is SGDLS, CDR2 YYNGEE, per germline. V shed 4 bases, J shed 11 bases, and the junction held 15 bases outside the gene matches. The chain's CDR3 is CASSPGASGTEEQYF. For the CDR3, the DNA is TGTGCCAGCAGCCCAGGGGCTAGCGGGACTGAAGAGCAGTACTTC.

The genes are TRBV4-1 and TRBJ2-5; 14 bases match TRBD2. The ends lost 0 bases at V and 5 bases at J; junction bases unmatched: 8. The CDR3 is made up of 18 amino acids. CDR1 and CDR2 from the germline V gene are MGHRA and YSYEKL. The chain's CDR3 is CASSQDRGLAGDWETQYF. CDR3 coding DNA: TGCGCCAGCAGCCAAGATCGGGGACTAGCGGGAGATTGGGAGACCCAGTACTTC.

The genes are TRBV13 and TRBJ2-2, with 10 bases identical to TRBD2. This CDR3 region has 15 residues. Per the germline V gene, CDR1 is PRHDT and CDR2 is FYEKMQ (reference sequence). Trimming took 5 bases from V and 5 from J; bases not matched to a gene: 5. CDR3 in amino acids: CASSPGTSETGELFF. The CDR3 DNA reads as TGTGCCAGCAGCCCGGGGACTAGCGAAACCGGGGAGCTGTTTTTT.

This clone was picked up one time. The genes are TRBV11-2 and TRBJ2-3; a possible D gene is TRBD2 (5 bases). Germline CDR1 reads SGHAT; CDR2 reads FQNNGV. The CDR3 is 14 residues long. Trimming removed 0 bases from V and 3 bases from J, with 7 bases in between. DNA of the CDR3: TGTGCCAGCAGCTTAGAAACTAGAACAGATACGCAGTATTTT. It translates to CASSLETRTDTQYF.

The CDR3: CASSDRVSYEQYF. CDR3 DNA sequence: TGTGCCAGCAGTGACAGGGTGTCGTACGAGCAGTACTTC. The chain combines TRBV6-1 with TRBJ2-7, with D possibly TRBD1 on 5 matching bases. The CDR3 sequence is 13 residues long. Between the trimmed V and J ends, which lost 3 bases and 4 bases, there was a span of 10 bases. CDR1 is MNHNS, CDR2 SASEGT, per germline.

The chain carries TRBV28 and TRBJ1-2; D remains unclear. Germline V gives CDR1 MDHEN, CDR2 SYDVKM. This CDR3 contains 10 residues. With 2 bases removed from V and 6 bases from J, the gap between germline ends came to 1 base. For the CDR3, the DNA is TGTGCCAGCAGTTTAAATGGCTACACCTTC. This translates into CASSLNGYTF.

The rearrangement uses TRBV13 and TRBJ2-1, with unresolved D. The CDR3 runs 10 residues. Germline CDR1 reads PRHDT; CDR2 reads FYEKMQ (reference sequence). The V end was cut by 6 bases, the J end by 7 bases, with 4 bases between. The CDR3 DNA is TGTGCCAGCAGAATAAATGAGCAGTTCTTC. The encoded protein is CASRINEQFF.

The rearrangement links TRBV7-2 to TRBJ2-7, with D possibly being TRBD2 (6 bases). This CDR3 has 14 residues. Germline V gene sequence: CDR1 SGHTA, CDR2 FQGNSA. Trimming shortened V by 4 bases and J by 2 bases, and 12 bases separated the two germline ends. The CDR3 region has the DNA TGTGCCAGCAGCTCTAGCGCGGGACCCTACGAGCAGTACTTC. As protein: CASSSSAGPYEQYF.

The chain joins TRBV19 to TRBJ2-3, with D maybe TRBD2 (6 bases). Trimming took off 5 bases at V and 3 bases at J, with 15 bases between the two ends. The CDR3 length is 15 residues. CDR1 is LNHDA and CDR2 is SQIVND in the germline V gene (reference sequence). CDR3 nucleotide sequence: TGTGCCAGTAGTCCGGGACTGCCGTCAACAGATACGCAGTATTTT. Its translation: CASSPGLPSTDTQYF.

The J gene is TRBJ2-6, the V gene TRBV6-5; D ambiguous. Germline V gene data show CDR1 as MNHEY and CDR2 as SVGAGI. V gave up 2 bases and J gave up 0 bases, with 8 bases separating them. The CDR3 contains 16 residues. CDR3 residues: CASSYAAPSGANVLTF. The CDR3 coding sequence is TGTGCCAGCAGTTACGCAGCCCCCTCTGGGGCCAACGTCCTGACTTTC.

The chain couples TRBV27 to TRBJ1-5; perhaps TRBD1 as D (6 bases). Deletions cut 5 bases from V and 2 bases from J, with 13 bases between. Germline lookup yields CDR1 MNHEY and CDR2 SMNVEV (reference sequence). This CDR3 region has 15 residues. The CDR3: CASSLSGVRNQPQHF. The CDR3, as DNA: TGTGCCAGCAGTCTTTCAGGGGTGCGCAATCAGCCCCAGCATTTT.

The rearrangement uses TRBV9 and TRBJ1-2, with D possibly TRBD1 on 5 matching bases. The length of the CDR3 is 14 residues. With 4 bases removed from V and 7 bases from J, the gap between germline ends came to 17 bases. Per the germline V gene, CDR1 is SGDLS and CDR2 is YYNGEE. The CDR3 DNA follows: TGTGCCAGCAGCTCCGTGGGGGGTGAGGGTGGCTACACCTTC. Amino acids: CASSSVGGEGGYTF.

The chain employs TRBV6-4 and TRBJ2-7, with D perhaps assigned TRBD1 or TRBD2 (6 bases each). Between the trimmed V and J ends, which lost 11 bases and 6 bases, there was a span of 17 bases. Per germline, CDR1 MRHNA and CDR2 SNTAGT. The CDR3 consists of 12 residues. CDR3 nucleotide sequence: TGTGCCTCCAGAAAACAGGGAGGCGAGCAGTACTTC. It encodes CASRKQGGEQYF.

The rearrangement joins TRBV5-6 to TRBJ2-7; perhaps TRBD2 as D (5 bases). CDR1 is SGHDT and CDR2 is YYEEEE in the germline V gene. This CDR3 has 14 amino acids. The ends were cut back, 2 bases at V and 3 bases at J, with 12 bases in the middle. The CDR3: CASSFVERFYEQYF. As DNA, the CDR3 is TGTGCCAGCAGCTTCGTGGAGCGGTTCTACGAGCAGTACTTC.

This chain connects TRBV28 to TRBJ2-5; tentative D call: TRBD2 (6 bases). Trimming left V 5 bases short and J 5 bases short, with 18 bases between. The CDR3 has 15 residues. The germline CDR1 and CDR2 sequences are MDHEN and SYDVKM. The CDR3 here is CASSIRGIGGETQYF. The CDR3 bases are TGTGCCAGCAGTATCCGAGGAATTGGAGGGGAGACCCAGTACTTC.

The genes are TRBV10-1 and TRBJ2-5; weak D call: TRBD2 (5 bases). Judging by the DNA end, TRBJ2-7 fits better; the J call may be wrong. This CDR3 region has 15 residues. Germline V CDR1 and CDR2: WNHNN, SYGVQD (reference sequence). In nucleotides, the CDR3 is TGCGCCAGCAGTGAGTCATCGGGAAGTGGCTACGAGCAGTACTTC. It yields the protein CASSESSGSGYEQYF.

The genes are TRBV15 and TRBJ1-1, with D tentatively TRBD1 (5 bases). Trimming left V 2 bases short and J 3 bases short, with 13 bases between. Germline V lookup: CDR1 LNHNV, CDR2 YYDKDF (reference sequence). This CDR3 is 15 amino acids long. The CDR3: CATSRSGRGDTEAFF. CDR3 DNA sequence: TGTGCCACCAGCAGAAGCGGAAGAGGGGACACTGAAGCTTTCTTT.

V is TRBV4-1 and J is TRBJ2-1; D remains ambiguous. The germline CDR1 and CDR2 sequences are MGHRA and YSYEKL. The CDR3 length is 16 residues. V lost 4 bases, J lost 1 base, and 14 bases lay in between. CDR3 nucleotides: TGCGCCAGCAGCCCGAGCTTGGGCCGTTCCTACAATGAGCAGTTCTTC. Amino acid sequence: CASSPSLGRSYNEQFF.

This clone appeared a few times. The chain is built from TRBV7-9 and TRBJ2-3; D unclear. The CDR3 contains 14 residues. Germline loops: CDR1 SEHNR, CDR2 FQNEAQ (reference sequence). Trimming removed 2 bases from V and 4 bases from J, with 10 bases in between. The CDR3 reads CASSLLLSSDTQYF. Here the CDR3 DNA reads TGTGCCAGCAGCTTACTACTATCATCAGATACGCAGTATTTT.

The rearrangement links TRBV11-2 to TRBJ2-7, with D tentatively TRBD1 (7 bases). The CDR3 length is 14 residues. Trimming stripped 6 bases from V and 4 bases from J, with 16 bases between. Germline CDR1 and CDR2: SGHAT and FQNNGV. The CDR3 DNA follows: TGTGCCAGCAGTATACAGGGGACTCTTTACGAGCAGTACTTC. Translated, it gives CASSIQGTLYEQYF. Full variable domain (remainder filled in from reference TRBV11-2 and TRBJ2-7): EAGVAQSPRYKIIEKRQSVAFWCNPISGHATLYWYQQILGQGPKLLIQFQNNGVVDDSQLPKDRFSAERLKGVDSTLKIQPAKLEDSAVYLCASSIQGTLYEQYFGPGTRLTVT.

The genes are TRBV4-1 and TRBJ2-1; 7 nucleotides line up with TRBD1. Germline V gene lookup returns CDR1 MGHRA and CDR2 YSYEKL. The CDR3 consists of 14 residues. V shed 1 base and J 3 bases; nucleotides not matched to a gene: 0. CDR3 protein: CASSQGTGYNEQFF. The CDR3, as DNA: TGCGCCAGCAGCCAAGGGACAGGCTACAATGAGCAGTTCTTC.

The chain carries TRBV5-6 and TRBJ1-3; no clear D. In germline, CDR1 is SGHDT, CDR2 YYEEEE. The ends were cut back, 4 bases at V and 2 bases at J, with 13 bases in the middle. The CDR3 has 15 amino acids. The CDR3 loop is CASSPLSGAGNTIYF. The CDR3 DNA follows: TGTGCCAGCAGCCCTCTTTCCGGGGCTGGAAACACCATATATTTT. Full variable domain (remainder filled in from reference TRBV5-6 and TRBJ1-3): DAGVTQSPTHLIKTRGQQVTLRCSPKSGHDTVSWYQQALGQGPQFIFQYYEEEERQRGNFPDRFSGHQFPNYSSELNVNALLLGDSALYLCASSPLSGAGNTIYFGEGSWLTVV.